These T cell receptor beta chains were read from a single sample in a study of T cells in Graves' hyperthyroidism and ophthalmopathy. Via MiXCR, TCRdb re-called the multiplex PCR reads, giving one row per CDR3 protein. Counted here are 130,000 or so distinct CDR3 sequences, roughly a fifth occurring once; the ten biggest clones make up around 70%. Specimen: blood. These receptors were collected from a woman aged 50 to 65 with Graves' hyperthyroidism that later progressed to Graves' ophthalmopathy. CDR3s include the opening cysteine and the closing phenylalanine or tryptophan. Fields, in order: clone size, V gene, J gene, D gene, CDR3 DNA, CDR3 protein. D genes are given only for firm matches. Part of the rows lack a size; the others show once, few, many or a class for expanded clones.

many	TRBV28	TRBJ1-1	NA	TGTGCCAGCAGTTTGGGCAGAGAAGCTTTCTTT	CASSLGREAFF
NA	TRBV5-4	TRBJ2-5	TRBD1	TGTGCCAGCAGCACCAGACAGGGGCAAGAGACCCAGTACTTC	CASSTRQGQETQYF
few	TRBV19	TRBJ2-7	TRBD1	TGTGCCAGTAGTATAGGACAGGGCGAGTACGAGCAGTACTTC	CASSIGQGEYEQYF
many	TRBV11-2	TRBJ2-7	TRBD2	TGTGCCAGCAGATCTAGCGGGACCCCCAGCGAGCAGTACTTC	CASRSSGTPSEQYF
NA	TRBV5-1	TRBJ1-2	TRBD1	TGCGCCAGCTCTTACGGGACAGGGAATGCGGATGGCTACACCTTC	CASSYGTGNADGYTF
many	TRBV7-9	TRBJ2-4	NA	TGTGCCAGCAGCCTCAACGGAGGGAACATTCAGTACTTC	CASSLNGGNIQYF
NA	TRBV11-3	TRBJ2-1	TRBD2	TGTGCCAGCAGCCCCGGGGAGGGTGGGCAGTTCTTC	CASSPGEGGQFF
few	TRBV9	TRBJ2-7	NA	TGTGCCAGCAGCACAAGCTTGGTCAACGAGCAGTACTTC	CASSTSLVNEQYF
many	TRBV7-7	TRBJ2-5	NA	TGTGCTAGCAGCTTGTCCCCCTCCCGACAAGAGACCCAGTACTTC	CASSLSPSRQETQYF
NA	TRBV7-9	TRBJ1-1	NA	TGTGCCAGCAGCGAAACAGAGGTTACTGAAGCTTTCTTT	CASSETEVTEAFF
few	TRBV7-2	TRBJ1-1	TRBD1	TGTGCCAGCAGCCCCCACGGGACAGGGGATTCTGAAGCTTTCTTT	CASSPHGTGDSEAFF
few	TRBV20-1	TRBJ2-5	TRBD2	TGCAGTGCTAGAGAGACTAGCGAGGAGACCCAGTACTTC	CSARETSEETQYF
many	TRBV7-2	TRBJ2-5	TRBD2	TGTGCCAGCAGCTTAATGACGGGAGGAGAGACCCAGTACTTC	CASSLMTGGETQYF
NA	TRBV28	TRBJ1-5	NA	TGTGCCAGCAGCCCAGGGCCATATGGACAGCCCCAGCATTTT	CASSPGPYGQPQHF
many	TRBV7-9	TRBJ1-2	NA	TGTGCCAGCAGCTCCGACAGTAACTATGGCTACACCTTC	CASSSDSNYGYTF
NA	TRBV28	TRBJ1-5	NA	TGTGCCAGCAGTTTGAGGGCAACAGAGCAGCCCCAGCATTTT	CASSLRATEQPQHF
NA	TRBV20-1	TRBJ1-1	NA	TGCAGTGCTAGGAACTCGGGGGGGGCCACTGAAGCTTTCTTT	CSARNSGGATEAFF
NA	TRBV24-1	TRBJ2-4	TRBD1	TGTGCCACCAGGTGGAGACAGGGAATGGCCAAAAACATTCAGTACTTC	CATRWRQGMAKNIQYF
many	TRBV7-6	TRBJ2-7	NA	TGTGCCAGCAGCTTGGGACTTAGGACTGACGAGCAGTACTTC	CASSLGLRTDEQYF
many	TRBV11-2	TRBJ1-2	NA	TGTGCCAGCAGCTTAGGTATCCGGGGCTACACCTTC	CASSLGIRGYTF
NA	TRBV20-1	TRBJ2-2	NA	TGCAGTGCCGACGGTGCCACCGGGGAGCTGTTTTTT	CSADGATGELFF
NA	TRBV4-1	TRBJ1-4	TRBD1	TGCGCCAGCAGCCACCCGGGACAGGGGGGTGCGGGTAATGAAAAACTGTTTTTT	CASSHPGQGGAGNEKLFF
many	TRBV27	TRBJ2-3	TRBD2	TGTGCCAGCAGTTTAAGAGCGGGAGGGCCCAAAGATACGCAGTATTTT	CASSLRAGGPKDTQYF
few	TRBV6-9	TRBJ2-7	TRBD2	TGTGCCAGCATTAGCGGACTAGCGGGATCTCGGGCCGAGCAGTACTTC	CASISGLAGSRAEQYF
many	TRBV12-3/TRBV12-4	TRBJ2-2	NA	TGTGCCAGCAGTTTAAGGGGGTCGCACACCGGGGAGCTGTTTTTT	CASSLRGSHTGELFF
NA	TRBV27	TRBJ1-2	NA	TGTGCCAGCAGTCGCTCGTGGACAGCGGACTATGGCTACACCTTC	CASSRSWTADYGYTF
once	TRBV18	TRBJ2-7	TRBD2	TGTGCCAGCTCACCACCGTCTAGCGGGAGTAACGAGCAGTACTTC	CASSPPSSGSNEQYF
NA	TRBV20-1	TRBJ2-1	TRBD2	TGCAGTGCTACGAAGCGGGAGCCCCCCTACAATGAGCAGTTCTTC	CSATKREPPYNEQFF
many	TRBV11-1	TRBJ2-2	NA	TGTGCCAGCAGCTTAGTAGGTTCGGCAATCACCGGGGAGCTGTTTTTT	CASSLVGSAITGELFF
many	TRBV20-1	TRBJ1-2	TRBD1	TGCAGTGCTAGAGATGGGCCGGGACAGGCTCTCCATGGCTACACCTTC	CSARDGPGQALHGYTF
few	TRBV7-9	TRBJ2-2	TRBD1	TGTGCCAGCAGCCCTTCCGGGACAGGGAACACCGGGGAGCTGTTTTTT	CASSPSGTGNTGELFF
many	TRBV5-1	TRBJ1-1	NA	TGCGCCAGCAGCCAAATAACGGGGAACACTGAAGCTTTCTTT	CASSQITGNTEAFF
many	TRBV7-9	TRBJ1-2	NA	TGTGCCAGCAGCCGAGAGACACCCGGGTACGGCTACACCTTC	CASSRETPGYGYTF